The 23 T cell receptor beta chains below come from one sample, sequenced in a study of T-cell reconstitution after alpha-beta-depleted transplantation in children. Unique molecular identifiers featured in how the TCRbeta library was prepared. TCRdb re-analysed the PCR reads in MiXCR, keeping a single row per CDR3 protein. This sample carries about 690,000 distinct CDR3 sequences, roughly 17% of them seen once, and the ten largest clones take 1.1%. The sequencing used PBMCs from the stem cell graft donor, collected from the stem cell graft. Receptors were obtained from a human donor who donated a stem cell graft to a child with acute myeloid leukemia.

In this sample, this clonotype turned up many times. This chain links TRBV5-1 with TRBJ2-3; TRBD1 matches at 7 bases. V lost 5 bases to trimming and J lost 4 bases; unmatched junction nucleotides: 4. Germline CDR1 SGHRS, CDR2 YFSETQ. CDR3 size: 13 residues. CDR3 DNA: TGCGCCAGCAGGACAGGGTTCCCAGATACGCAGTATTTT. It specifies CASRTGFPDTQYF.

This clonotype was seen ten or more times. The chain employs TRBV13 and TRBJ1-1; D might be TRBD1 (6 bases). V lost 5 bases to trimming and J lost 5 bases, with 15 bases between them. The CDR3 is 14 residues long. Germline V gene data show CDR1 as PRHDT and CDR2 as FYEKMQ (reference sequence). CDR3 sequence (DNA): TGTGCCAGCAGCCCGCGAGGGGGTACGACTGAAGCTTTCTTT. It encodes CASSPRGGTTEAFF.

This CDR3 reads CASSKEAGNTYEQYF. CDR3 sequence (DNA): TGTGCCAGCAGTAAGGAAGCGGGGAATACCTACGAGCAGTACTTC. V usage is TRBV27 and J usage is TRBJ2-7; 7 bases align to TRBD2. The CDR3 is 15 residues long. Germline CDR1 reads MNHEY; CDR2 reads SMNVEV (reference sequence). Losses at the gene ends were 5 bases for V and 2 bases for J; bases not matched to a gene: 9.

This clonotype was seen ten or more times. The chain carries TRBV29-1 and TRBJ1-1; TRBD1 might be the D (6 bases). V gave up 5 bases and J gave up 4 bases, with 14 bases separating them. Germline V gene data show CDR1 as SQVTM and CDR2 as ANQGSEA. The CDR3 has 13 amino acids. CDR3 loop: CSVNTGSGTEAFF. The CDR3 DNA reads TGCAGCGTTAATACAGGGTCGGGCACTGAAGCTTTCTTT.

This clonotype was recorded many times. This chain connects TRBV6-5 to TRBJ2-3; possible D gene TRBD2, 6 bases. The V gene's germline CDR1 is MNHEY and CDR2 SVGAGI. The CDR3 totals 14 residues. V lost 4 bases to trimming and J lost 1 base, with 9 bases between them. As DNA, the CDR3 is TGTGCCAGCAGTTCGGGGGAACGCACAGATACGCAGTATTTT. It is translated as CASSSGERTDTQYF.

In this sample, this clonotype turned up a few times. This chain uses TRBV7-2 with TRBJ1-2; 9 bases fit TRBD1. The CDR3 consists of 15 residues. Germline V gene sequence: CDR1 SGHTA, CDR2 FQGNSA. V dropped 5 bases and J dropped 8; count of bases not matched to a gene: 12. CDR3 sequence reads: CASSPIQGAGSGYTF. CDR3 nucleotide sequence: TGTGCCAGCAGCCCGATACAGGGGGCGGGTAGCGGCTACACCTTC.

This clonotype was counted a few times. V and J are TRBV7-2 and TRBJ2-5; the D gene could be TRBD1 or TRBD2 (5 bases each). The CDR3 extends over 14 amino acids. Germline assignment: CDR1 SGHTA and CDR2 FQGNSA. V was shortened by 3 bases and J by 4 bases, with 12 bases between the two germline ends. This CDR3 reads CASSFPGTRETQYF. The CDR3 bases are TGTGCCAGCAGCTTTCCAGGGACCCGAGAGACCCAGTACTTC.

This clonotype was seen many times. The chain couples TRBV20-1 to TRBJ1-4; 10 bases map to TRBD1. The germline gives CDR1 DFQATT, CDR2 SNEGSKA (reference sequence). The CDR3 loop spans 14 amino acids. CDR3 in amino acids: CSAGTGVGREKLFF. As DNA, the CDR3 is TGCTCGGCCGGGACAGGGGTAGGGAGAGAAAAACTGTTTTTT.

Remarks on this clonotype: A much larger clone sits a single nucleotide away, making a read error possible. The chain recombines TRBV20-1 with TRBJ1-5; TRBD1 agrees at 7 bases. Germline trimming cut 5 bases from V and 6 bases from J; bases unmatched to any gene: 7. The CDR3 is 13 amino acids. The germline V gene encodes CDR1 DFQATT and CDR2 SNEGSKA (reference sequence). CDR3 amino acids: CSADGQVGQPQHF. The CDR3 DNA is TGCAGTGCTGACGGACAGGTCGGTCAGCCCCAGCATTTT.

The chain recombines TRBV20-1 with TRBJ2-1, with 13 positions matching TRBD2. CDR1 and CDR2 from the germline V gene are DFQATT and SNEGSKA (reference sequence). The CDR3 consists of 15 residues. V shed 5 bases and J 3 bases; nucleotides not matched to a gene: 4. In DNA form, the CDR3 reads TGCAGTGCTTCCGGGACTAGCGGGGACTACAATGAGCAGTTCTTC. This codes for CSASGTSGDYNEQFF.

Many counts were recorded for this clonotype. This rearrangement joins TRBV28 to TRBJ2-7, with a possible D match to TRBD2 (6 bases). Germline V gene data show CDR1 as MDHEN and CDR2 as SYDVKM. The CDR3 spans 15 residues. V lost 5 bases, J lost 0 bases, and 14 bases lay in between. As DNA, the CDR3 is TGTGCCAGCAGTGTCCTCGGGGGAAGCTCCTACGAGCAGTACGTC. Encoded protein: CASSVLGGSSYEQYV.

Ten or more counts support this clonotype. This chain joins TRBV29-1 and TRBJ2-5; 7 bases line up with TRBD1. CDR1 and CDR2 (germline): SQVTM, ANQGSEA. The CDR3 has 13 residues. V lost 6 bases and J lost 2; bases outside the gene matches: 6. The CDR3 region has the DNA TGCAGCGTGCTGACAGGGTGGCAAGAGACCCAGTACTTC. Translation: CSVLTGWQETQYF. Using reference TRBV29-1 and TRBJ2-5 for the parts outside the CDR3, the full variable domain is SAVISQKPSRDICQRGTSLTIQCQVDSQVTMMFWYRQQPGQSLTLIATANQGSEATYESGFVIDKFPISRPNLTFSTLTVSNMSPEDSSIYLCSVLTGWQETQYFGPGTRLLVL.

This clonotype was recorded many times. This sequence joins TRBV20-1 and TRBJ2-3; possibly TRBD1 for D (6 bases). The V gene lost 7 bases and the J gene lost 7 bases, with 18 bases spanning the gap. This CDR3 contains 13 residues. The V gene's germline CDR1 is DFQATT and CDR2 SNEGSKA (reference sequence). The CDR3 sequence: CSVMGLGGNTQYF. In nucleotides, the CDR3 is TGCAGTGTTATGGGTTTAGGGGGTAATACGCAGTATTTT.

This clonotype was counted at least ten times. This chain joins TRBV20-1 and TRBJ2-4; perhaps TRBD1 as D (5 bases). The V gene's germline CDR1 is DFQATT and CDR2 SNEGSKA (reference sequence). The V and J ends lost 5 bases and 0 bases respectively, with 11 bases between them. The CDR3 loop spans 14 amino acids. The CDR3 DNA follows: TGCAGTGCTTCCTGGGGCCTAGCCAAAAACATTCAGTACTTC. The encoded protein is CSASWGLAKNIQYF.

This clonotype appeared a few times. A much larger clone differs by one base, so this may be a read error. The chain combines TRBV7-6 with TRBJ2-4; D is undetermined. Germline V gene sequence: CDR1 SGHVS, CDR2 FNYEAQ. CDR3 length equals 13 residues. Between the trimmed V and J ends, which lost 0 bases and 1 base, there was a span of 1 base. The CDR3 region is CASSLAAKNIQYF. The CDR3 DNA is TGTGCCAGCAGCTTAGCGGCCAAAAACATTCAGTACTTC. Supplemented by reference TRBV7-6 and TRBJ2-4, the full variable domain reads GAGVSQSPRYKVTKRGQDVALRCDPISGHVSLYWYRQALGQGPEFLTYFNYEAQQDKSGLPNDRFSAERPEGSISTLTIQRTEQRDSAMYRCASSLAAKNIQYFGAGTRLSVL.

This clonotype was detected only a few times. This CDR3 reads CASSQTRGPLSNQPQHF. The DNA for the CDR3 is TGCGCCAGCAGCCAAACCCGGGGCCCTCTGAGCAATCAGCCCCAGCATTTT. V and J are TRBV4-1 and TRBJ1-5; TRBD1 might be the D (5 bases). V was shortened by 2 bases and J by 1 base, with 15 bases between the two germline ends. The CDR3 contains 17 residues. Germline CDR1 reads MGHRA; CDR2 reads YSYEKL.

This clonotype was seen a few times. The J gene is TRBJ1-2, the V gene TRBV12-3 or TRBV12-4; 7 bases agree with TRBD1. The V gene end was trimmed by 3 bases and the J gene end by 5 bases; junction bases not matched to a gene: 9. This CDR3 is built from 15 residues. CDR3 sequence: CASSLALGGRYGYTF. The CDR3 DNA is TGTGCCAGCAGTTTGGCCTTAGGGGGCAGATATGGCTACACCTTC.

This chain links TRBV12-3 or TRBV12-4 with TRBJ2-1; tentative D call: TRBD2 (5 bases). V was cut by 7 bases and J by 4 bases, with 8 bases left in between. The CDR3 length is 12 residues. The CDR3 DNA follows: TGTGCCAGCACCCGGGATTACAATGAGCAGTTCTTC. It codes for CASTRDYNEQFF.

This sequence joins TRBV25-1 and TRBJ2-3; 7 nucleotides align to TRBD2. J gave up 5 bases and V 5 bases, and 4 bases lay outside the gene matches. CDR1 and CDR2 from the germline V gene are MGHDK and SYGVNS. This CDR3 has 13 amino acids. CDR3 bases: TGTGCCAGCAGTCGGGTAGCGGGAGATACGCAGTATTTT. As protein: CASSRVAGDTQYF.

Comments on this clonotype: A read error may explain this, as a much larger clone is one base away. V is TRBV9 and J is TRBJ1-1; the D is unclear. The CDR3 is 13 residues long. The V gene's germline CDR1 is SGDLS and CDR2 YYNGEE. CDR3 sequence: CASTPPYNTKAFF. DNA of the CDR3: TGTGCCAGCACCCCGCCGTATAACACTAAAGCTTTCTTT.

This clonotype was detected many times. This chain uses TRBV28 with TRBJ2-1; 10 positions agree with TRBD2. CDR1 is MDHEN, CDR2 SYDVKM, per germline. The CDR3 extends over 15 amino acids. Trimming at V came to 6 bases and at J to 4 bases, leaving 6 bases not matched to a gene. The DNA of the CDR3 is TGTGCCAGCAGCCCAGTAGCGGGGGGATACAATGAGCAGTTCTTC. It translates to CASSPVAGGYNEQFF.

This clonotype came up many times. The CDR3 DNA sequence: TGCAGCGTTGAGCCCGGGGAGTATCAAGAGACCCAGTACTTC. It yields the protein CSVEPGEYQETQYF. The chain uses TRBV29-1 and TRBJ2-5; a possible D gene is TRBD2 (5 bases). Per the germline V gene, CDR1 is SQVTM and CDR2 is ANQGSEA. There are 14 residues in the CDR3. Trimming removed 3 bases from V and 2 bases from J, with 13 bases in between.

This clonotype was recorded a few times. The V gene is TRBV5-1, the J gene TRBJ1-1; unclear D gene. V lost 7 bases to trimming and J lost 1 base, with 8 bases between them. The germline gives CDR1 SGHRS, CDR2 YFSETQ. The CDR3 extends over 12 amino acids. The CDR3 bases are TGCGCCAGCTCGACACAGAACACTGAAGCTTTCTTT. Translation gives CASSTQNTEAFF. The entire variable domain, with the rest obtained from reference TRBV5-1 and TRBJ1-1, is as follows: KAGVTQTPRYLIKTRGQQVTLSCSPISGHRSVSWYQQTPGQGLQFLFEYFSETQRNKGNFPGRFSGRQFSNSRSEMNVSTLELGDSALYLCASSTQNTEAFFGQGTRLTVV.